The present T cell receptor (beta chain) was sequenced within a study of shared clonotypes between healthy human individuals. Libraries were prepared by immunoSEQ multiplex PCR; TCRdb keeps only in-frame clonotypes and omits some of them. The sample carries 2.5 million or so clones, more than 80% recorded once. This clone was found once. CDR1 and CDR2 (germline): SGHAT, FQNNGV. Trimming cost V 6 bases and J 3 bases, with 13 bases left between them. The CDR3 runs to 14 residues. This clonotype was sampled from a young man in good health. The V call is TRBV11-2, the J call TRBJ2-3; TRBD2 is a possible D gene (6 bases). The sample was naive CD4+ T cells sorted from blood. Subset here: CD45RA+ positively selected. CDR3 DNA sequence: TGTGCCAGCAGTGTCCGGGGGACGACAGATACGCAGTATTTT. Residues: CASSVRGTTDTQYF.